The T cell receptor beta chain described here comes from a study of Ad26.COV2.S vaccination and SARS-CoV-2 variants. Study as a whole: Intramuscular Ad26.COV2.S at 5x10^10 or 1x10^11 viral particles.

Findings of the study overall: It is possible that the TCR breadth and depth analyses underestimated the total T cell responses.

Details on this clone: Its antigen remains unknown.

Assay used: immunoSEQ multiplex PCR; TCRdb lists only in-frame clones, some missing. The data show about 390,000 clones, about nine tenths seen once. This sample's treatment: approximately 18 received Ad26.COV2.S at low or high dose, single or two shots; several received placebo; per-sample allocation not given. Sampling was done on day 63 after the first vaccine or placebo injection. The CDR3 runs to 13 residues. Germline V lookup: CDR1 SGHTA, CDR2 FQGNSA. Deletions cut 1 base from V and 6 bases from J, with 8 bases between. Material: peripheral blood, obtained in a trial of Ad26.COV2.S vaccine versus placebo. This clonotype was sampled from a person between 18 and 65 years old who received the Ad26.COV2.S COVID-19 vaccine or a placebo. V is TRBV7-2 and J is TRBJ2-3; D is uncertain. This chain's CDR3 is CASSLVSVDTQYF. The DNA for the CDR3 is TGTGCCAGCAGCTTAGTTAGTGTCGATACGCAGTATTTT.